This T cell receptor (beta chain) came from a study of blood T cell repertoires in COVID-19 (TCRdb year 2020). The study in broad terms: The collaborator samples originated in the United States, Italy and Spain and spanned the acute and convalescent phases of COVID-19. The material from the prospective study consisted of cDNA or gDNA derived from T cells, B-cell-depleted T cells, or PBMCs. The dataset comprised deeply sampled blood TCRbeta repertoires from subjects exposed to, actively infected with, or recovered from COVID-19. The repertoires were released in a freely available public database meant as a resource for research on the immune response to SARS-CoV-2. The samples were drawn from two sources: the first 160 participants of the ongoing ImmuneRACE study, and 1,254 subjects contributed by 6 global collaborators. Sample metadata almost always included a de-identified subject ID, COVID-19 status, age in years and sex. HLA class I and class II types, where available, came from metadata supplied by the sample provider rather than from assay-based typing.

Concerning this clone: There is no known antigen for this receptor. Within one base of it there is no much larger clone, and no base qualities were kept.

The collaborating institutions used their own protocols to collect whole blood in K2EDTA tubes. For TCRbeta analysis, collaborators shipped samples as frozen whole blood, isolated PBMCs, or DNA extracted from either of those sample types. The immunoSEQ Assay, a bias-controlled multiplex PCR, was used to amplify TCRbeta CDR3 regions from genomic DNA. As for the original processing: Nucleated cell counts per sample were estimated from amplification of reference gene primers within the assay. Sequence reads were collapsed and filtered to measure the absolute abundance of every unique TCRbeta CDR3 rearrangement. Productive Simpson clonality was computed per sample as the square root of Simpson's diversity index over productive rearrangements. TCRdb limited this immuneACCESS table to in-frame rearrangements with V and J called. A share of clones is missing; checked studies link under half to unresolved V genes, and the rest is unexplained. V and J calls and clone size are given by that table; D and trimming were obtained from the DNA. For this sample the table gives around 100,000 clones, of which around 90% were detected only once. Roughly 17% of the sample rests with the top ten.

General study outcomes and caveats: The amount of clinical and demographic metadata varied by source and participant and was provided uncurated.

There are 19 amino acids in the CDR3, from cysteine to phenylalanine inclusive. The read is trimmed to its CDR3 DNA, 57 bases read in frame from base 1. The germline V gene sets CDR1 to WSHSY and CDR2 to SAAADI. Relative to germline, V is 6 bases shorter and J is 5 bases shorter, with 31 bases between their ends. The chain is made from TRBV10-2 and TRBJ1-1; TRBD1 could be the D gene, as 6 bases match. This TCR came from a woman of 80 years or more in a cohort sampled during active COVID-19. The sequenced sample was peripheral blood. The CDR3 in this case is CASRAPRDRGGIRETEAFF. Read as DNA, the sequence is TGCGCCAGCAGGGCCCCCCGGGATAGGGGGGGGATTAGGGAAACTGAAGCTTTCTTT.